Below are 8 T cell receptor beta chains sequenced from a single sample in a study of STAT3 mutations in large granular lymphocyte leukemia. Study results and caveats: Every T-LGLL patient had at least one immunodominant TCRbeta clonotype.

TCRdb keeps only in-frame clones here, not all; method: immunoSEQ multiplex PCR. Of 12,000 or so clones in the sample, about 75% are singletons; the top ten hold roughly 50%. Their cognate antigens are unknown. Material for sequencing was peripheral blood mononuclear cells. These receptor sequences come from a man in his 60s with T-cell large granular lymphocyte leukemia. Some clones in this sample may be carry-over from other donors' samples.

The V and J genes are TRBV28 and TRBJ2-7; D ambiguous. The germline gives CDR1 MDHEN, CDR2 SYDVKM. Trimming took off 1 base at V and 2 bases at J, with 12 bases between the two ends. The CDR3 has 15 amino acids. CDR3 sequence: CASSLSSDRPYEQYF. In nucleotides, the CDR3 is TGTGCCAGCAGTTTATCCTCGGACCGGCCCTACGAGCAGTACTTC. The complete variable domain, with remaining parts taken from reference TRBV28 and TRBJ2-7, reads DVKVTQSSRYLVKRTGEKVFLECVQDMDHENMFWYRQDPGLGLRLIYFSYDVKMKEKGDIPEGYSVSREKKERFSLILESASTNQTSMYLCASSLSSDRPYEQYFGPGTRLTVT.

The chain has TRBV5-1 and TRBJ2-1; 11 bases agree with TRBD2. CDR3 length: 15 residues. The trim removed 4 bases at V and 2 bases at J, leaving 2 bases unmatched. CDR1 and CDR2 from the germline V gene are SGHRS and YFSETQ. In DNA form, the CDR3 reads TGCGCCAGCAGCGGGACTAGCGGAGCCTACAATGAGCAGTTCTTC. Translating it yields CASSGTSGAYNEQFF.

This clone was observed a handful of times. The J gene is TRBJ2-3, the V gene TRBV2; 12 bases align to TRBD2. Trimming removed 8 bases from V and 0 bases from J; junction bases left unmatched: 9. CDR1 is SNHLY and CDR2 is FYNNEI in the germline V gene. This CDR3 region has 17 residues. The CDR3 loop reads CASETSGSGKSTDTQYF. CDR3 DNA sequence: TGTGCCAGCGAGACTAGCGGGAGCGGTAAGAGCACAGATACGCAGTATTTT. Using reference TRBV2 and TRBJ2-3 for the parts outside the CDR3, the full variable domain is EPEVTQTPSHQVTQMGQEVILRCVPISNHLYFYWYRQILGQKVEFLVSFYNNEISEKSEIFDDQFSVERPDGSNFTLKIRSTKLEDSAMYFCASETSGSGKSTDTQYFGPGTRLTVL.

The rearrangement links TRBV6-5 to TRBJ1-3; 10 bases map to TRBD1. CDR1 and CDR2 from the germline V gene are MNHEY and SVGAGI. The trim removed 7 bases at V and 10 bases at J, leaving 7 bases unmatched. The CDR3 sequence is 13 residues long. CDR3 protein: CASIWDRGATIYF. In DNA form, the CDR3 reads TGTGCCAGCATTTGGGACAGGGGAGCTACCATATATTTT.

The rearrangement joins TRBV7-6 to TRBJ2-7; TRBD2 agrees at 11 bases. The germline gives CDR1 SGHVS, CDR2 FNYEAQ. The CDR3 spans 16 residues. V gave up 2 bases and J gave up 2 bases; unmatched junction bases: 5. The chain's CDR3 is CASSLSGTSGTYEQYF. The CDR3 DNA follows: TGTGCCAGCAGCTTAAGTGGGACTAGCGGAACCTACGAGCAGTACTTC.

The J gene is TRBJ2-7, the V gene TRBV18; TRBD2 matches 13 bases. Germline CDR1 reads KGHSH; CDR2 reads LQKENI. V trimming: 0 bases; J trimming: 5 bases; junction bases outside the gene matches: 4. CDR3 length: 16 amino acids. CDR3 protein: CASSPPGTSGTDEQYF. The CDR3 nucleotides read TGTGCCAGCTCACCACCAGGGACTAGCGGGACGGACGAGCAGTACTTC.

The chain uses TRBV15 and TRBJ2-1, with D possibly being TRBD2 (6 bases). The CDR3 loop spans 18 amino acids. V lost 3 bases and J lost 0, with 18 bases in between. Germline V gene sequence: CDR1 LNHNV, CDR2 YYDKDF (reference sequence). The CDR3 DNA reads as TGTGCCACCAGCAGCCGCCTGAGGGGCGGGAACTCCTACAATGAGCAGTTCTTC. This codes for CATSSRLRGGNSYNEQFF.

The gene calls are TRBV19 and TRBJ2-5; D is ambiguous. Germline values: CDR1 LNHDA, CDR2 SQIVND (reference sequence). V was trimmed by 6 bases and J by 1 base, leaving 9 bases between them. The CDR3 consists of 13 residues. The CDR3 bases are TGTGCCAGTAGACCCCTTTCCCAAGAGACCCAGTACTTC. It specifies CASRPLSQETQYF.